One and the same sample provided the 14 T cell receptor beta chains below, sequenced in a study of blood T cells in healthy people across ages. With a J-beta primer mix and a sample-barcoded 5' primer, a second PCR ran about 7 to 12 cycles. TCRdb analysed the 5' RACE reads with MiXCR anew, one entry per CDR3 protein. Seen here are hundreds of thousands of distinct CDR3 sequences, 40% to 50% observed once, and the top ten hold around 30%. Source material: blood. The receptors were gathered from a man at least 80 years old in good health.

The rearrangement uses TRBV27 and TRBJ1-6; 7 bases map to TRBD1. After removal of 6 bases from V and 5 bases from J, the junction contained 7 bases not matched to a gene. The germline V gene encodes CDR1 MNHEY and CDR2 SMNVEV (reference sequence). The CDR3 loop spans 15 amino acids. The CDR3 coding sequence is TGTGCCAGCAGACAGGGACAGCAGGATAATTCACCCCTCCACTTT. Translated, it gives CASRQGQQDNSPLHF.

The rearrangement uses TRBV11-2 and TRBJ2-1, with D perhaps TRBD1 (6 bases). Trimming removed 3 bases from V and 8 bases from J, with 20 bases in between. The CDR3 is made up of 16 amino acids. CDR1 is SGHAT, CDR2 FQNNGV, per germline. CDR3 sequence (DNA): TGTGCCAGCAGCTTTTATCAGGGGACACCTTCCCATGAGCAGTTCTTC. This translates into CASSFYQGTPSHEQFF.

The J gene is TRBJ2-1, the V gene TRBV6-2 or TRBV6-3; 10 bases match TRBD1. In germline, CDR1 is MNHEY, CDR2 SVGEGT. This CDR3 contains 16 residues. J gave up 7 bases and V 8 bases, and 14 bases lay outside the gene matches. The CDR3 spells CASRTNRGQGLNEQFF. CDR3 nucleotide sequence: TGTGCCAGCCGAACGAATAGGGGACAGGGGTTGAATGAGCAGTTCTTC.

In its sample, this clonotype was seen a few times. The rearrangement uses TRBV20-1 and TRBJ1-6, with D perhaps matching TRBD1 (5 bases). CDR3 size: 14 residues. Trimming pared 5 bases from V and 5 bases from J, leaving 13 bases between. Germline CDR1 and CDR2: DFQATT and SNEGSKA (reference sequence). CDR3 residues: CSASGIRDNSPLHF. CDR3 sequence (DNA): TGCAGTGCTTCAGGGATAAGAGATAATTCACCCCTCCACTTT.

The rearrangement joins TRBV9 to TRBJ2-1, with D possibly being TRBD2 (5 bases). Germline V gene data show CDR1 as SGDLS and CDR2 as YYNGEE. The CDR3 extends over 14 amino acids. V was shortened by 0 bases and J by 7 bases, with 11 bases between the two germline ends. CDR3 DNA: TGTGCCAGCAGCGTAGTGGCTCGGGGAAATGAGCAGTTCTTC. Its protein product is CASSVVARGNEQFF.

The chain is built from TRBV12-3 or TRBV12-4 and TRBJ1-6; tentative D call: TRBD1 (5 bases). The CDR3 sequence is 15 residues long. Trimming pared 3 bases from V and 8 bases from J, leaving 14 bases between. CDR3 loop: CASSFTWGRDSPLHF. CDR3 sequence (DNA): TGTGCCAGCAGTTTTACGTGGGGCAGGGATTCACCCCTCCACTTT.

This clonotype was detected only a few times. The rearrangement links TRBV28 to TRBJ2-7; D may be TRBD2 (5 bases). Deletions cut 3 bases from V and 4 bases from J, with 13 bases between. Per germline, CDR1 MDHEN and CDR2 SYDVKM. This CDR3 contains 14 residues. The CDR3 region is CASSLVTRPYEQYF. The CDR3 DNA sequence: TGTGCCAGCAGTTTGGTCACTAGGCCTTACGAGCAGTACTTC.

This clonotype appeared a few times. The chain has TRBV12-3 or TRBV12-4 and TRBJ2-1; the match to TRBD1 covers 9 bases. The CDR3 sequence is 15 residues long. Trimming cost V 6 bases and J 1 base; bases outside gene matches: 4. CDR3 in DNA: TGTGCCAGCAGGGGGGGGACAGGGTCCTACAATGAGCAGTTCTTC. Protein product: CASRGGTGSYNEQFF.

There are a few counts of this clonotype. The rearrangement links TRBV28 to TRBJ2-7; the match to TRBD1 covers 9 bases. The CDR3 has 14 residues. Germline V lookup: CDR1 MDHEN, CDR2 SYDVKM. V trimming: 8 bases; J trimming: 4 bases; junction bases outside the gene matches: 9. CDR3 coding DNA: TGTGCCAGCCTTAACCCGGGACAGGGATACGAGCAGTACTTC. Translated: CASLNPGQGYEQYF.

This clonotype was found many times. The CDR3 DNA sequence: TGTGCCAGCATCCAGGGGAGGGGTTCGTGGGAGACCCAGTACTTC. It is translated as CASIQGRGSWETQYF. The V call is TRBV25-1, the J call TRBJ2-5; tentative D call: TRBD2 (7 bases). The V gene lost 7 bases and the J gene lost 5 bases, with 20 bases spanning the gap. Germline V CDR1 and CDR2: MGHDK, SYGVNS. This CDR3 has 15 residues. Full variable domain (remainder filled in from reference TRBV25-1 and TRBJ2-5): EADIYQTPRYLVIGTGKKITLECSQTMGHDKMYWYQQDPGMELHLIHYSYGVNSTEKGDLSSESTVSRIRTEHFPLTLESARPSHTSQYLCASIQGRGSWETQYFGPGTRLLVL.

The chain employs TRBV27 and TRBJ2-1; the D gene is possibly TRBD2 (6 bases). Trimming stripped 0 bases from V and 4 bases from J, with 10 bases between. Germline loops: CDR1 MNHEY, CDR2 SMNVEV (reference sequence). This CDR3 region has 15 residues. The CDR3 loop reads CASSLSGGIYNEQFF. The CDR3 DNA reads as TGTGCCAGCAGTTTATCCGGGGGAATTTACAATGAGCAGTTCTTC.

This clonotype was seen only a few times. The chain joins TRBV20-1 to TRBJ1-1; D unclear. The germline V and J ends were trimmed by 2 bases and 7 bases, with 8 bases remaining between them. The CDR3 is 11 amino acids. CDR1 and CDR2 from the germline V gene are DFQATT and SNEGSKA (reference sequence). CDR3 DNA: TGCAGTGCTAGACTGGGCTTTGAAGCTTTCTTT. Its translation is CSARLGFEAFF.

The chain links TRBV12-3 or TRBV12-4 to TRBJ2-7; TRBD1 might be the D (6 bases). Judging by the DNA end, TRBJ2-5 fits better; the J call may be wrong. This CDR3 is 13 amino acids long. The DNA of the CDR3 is TGTGCCACCAAACACACAGGGTCAGAGACCCAGTACTTC. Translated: CATKHTGSETQYF.

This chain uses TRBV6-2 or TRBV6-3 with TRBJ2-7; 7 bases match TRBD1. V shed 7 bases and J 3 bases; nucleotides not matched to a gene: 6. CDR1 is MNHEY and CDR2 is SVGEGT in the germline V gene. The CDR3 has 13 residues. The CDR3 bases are TGTGCCAGCACCGGGACAGCGGACTACGAGCAGTACTTC. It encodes CASTGTADYEQYF.